This T cell receptor beta chain comes out of a study of cytomegalovirus exposure and HLA in healthy donors. The study's findings and limits: One cluster of highly shared sequence variants probably arose as a sequencing artifact. A few chains linked to CMV were shown in vitro to be specific for CMV antigens. Earlier analysis found most TCR beta V segments productive about 87% or about 30% of the time.

The PCR made use of 60 Vbeta and 13 Jbeta primers. Produced via immunoSEQ multiplex PCR; TCRdb's table is partial and in-frame only. Here the sample spans some 250,000 clones, 82% being singletons. In regard to this clone: As yet, its antigen is unknown.

Deletions cut 5 bases from V and 3 bases from J, with 19 bases between. CDR3 length equals 16 residues. From germline, CDR1 is SGHVS and CDR2 FNYEAQ. V gene TRBV7-6 combines with J gene TRBJ1-1, with a possible D match to TRBD1 (6 bases). The sequencing sample was made of PBMCs. This TCR was recovered from a woman in her thirties or forties in good health and CMV-seropositive. The CDR3 reads CASSVDRSLTDTEAFF. The CDR3 coding sequence is TGTGCCAGCAGCGTGGACAGAAGCTTAACTGACACTGAAGCTTTCTTT.